This TCR beta chain was obtained from a study of blood T cell repertoires in COVID-19 (dated by TCRdb to 2020 to 2022). For context, the study as a whole: Samples covering the acute and convalescent phases of COVID-19 were provided by collaborators in the United States, Italy and Spain. The prospective study material was composed of cDNA or gDNA derived from T cells, B-cell-depleted T cells, or PBMCs. Deeply sampled blood TCRbeta repertoires from subjects exposed to, actively infected with, or recovered from COVID-19 were included in the dataset. A freely available public database, intended as a resource for researchers studying the immune response to SARS-CoV-2, is where the repertoires were released. The samples were drawn from the first 160 participants of the ongoing ImmuneRACE study and from roughly 1,300 subjects provided by 6 global collaborators. A de-identified subject ID, COVID-19 status, age in years and sex were almost always included in the sample metadata. Where HLA class I and class II types were available, the types were taken from metadata supplied by the sample provider, not from assay-based typing. What the study reported, not specific to this receptor: Clinical and demographic metadata were provided uncurated, with the amount varying by source and participant.

TCRbeta CDR3 regions were amplified from genomic DNA using the immunoSEQ Assay, a bias-controlled multiplex PCR. In the source study's methods: The number of nucleated cells in each sample was estimated by amplification of reference gene primers within the assay. Sequence reads were collapsed and filtered to measure the absolute abundance of every unique TCRbeta CDR3 rearrangement. For each sample, productive Simpson clonality was calculated as the square root of Simpson's diversity index across productive rearrangements. The clones in this table, taken by TCRdb from immuneACCESS, are in-frame only. Not every clone is retained; where verified, under half of the shortfall comes from an unresolved V gene, and the cause of the rest is unknown. V, J and clone size are those of that table, while D and trimming were read from the DNA. The sample table contains 250,000 or so clones; only one count was recorded for about nine tenths of them. Under 2.5% of the sample is taken by the ten largest.

Enrolling through a virtual design, the prospective study's participants ranged in age from roughly 18 to 90 years and lived across approximately 25 United States geographic areas. In the prospective study, participants were assigned to cohorts based on the clinical history participants reported in a screening survey and a study questionnaire. In the prospective study, mobile phlebotomists collected whole blood, serum and a nasopharyngeal or oropharyngeal swab from each participant. Additional blood draws and questionnaires over a 2-month period could optionally be provided by prospective study participants. Prospective study blood samples were shipped either frozen or at room temperature before DNA extraction. About this clone itself: The antigen it recognizes is unknown. One base away there is no much larger clone; base qualities are not given.

Relative to germline, V is 4 bases shorter and J is 2 bases shorter, with 15 bases between their ends. CDR1 and CDR2 were assigned from the germline V gene as SGDLS and YYNGEE. The CDR3 contains 15 residues, cysteine and phenylalanine counted. CDR3 DNA only is kept here, 45 bases in frame from base 1. The TCR comes from a woman in her thirties or forties with acute COVID-19. Sequencing was performed on PBMCs or T cells enriched from blood (not recorded which). The chain joins TRBV9 to TRBJ1-2; no D gene call is confident. CDR3 loop: CASSNHGRGNYGYTF. Here is the DNA: TGTGCCAGCAGCAACCACGGGCGAGGGAACTATGGCTACACCTTC. The full variable domain, with segments outside the CDR3 supplied by the reference TRBV9 and TRBJ1-2 proteins, appears as DSGVTQTPKHLITATGQRVTLRCSPRSGDLSVYWYQQSLDQGLQFLIQYYNGEERAKGNILERFSAQQFPDLHSELNLSSLELGDSALYFCASSNHGRGNYGYTFGSGTRLTVV.